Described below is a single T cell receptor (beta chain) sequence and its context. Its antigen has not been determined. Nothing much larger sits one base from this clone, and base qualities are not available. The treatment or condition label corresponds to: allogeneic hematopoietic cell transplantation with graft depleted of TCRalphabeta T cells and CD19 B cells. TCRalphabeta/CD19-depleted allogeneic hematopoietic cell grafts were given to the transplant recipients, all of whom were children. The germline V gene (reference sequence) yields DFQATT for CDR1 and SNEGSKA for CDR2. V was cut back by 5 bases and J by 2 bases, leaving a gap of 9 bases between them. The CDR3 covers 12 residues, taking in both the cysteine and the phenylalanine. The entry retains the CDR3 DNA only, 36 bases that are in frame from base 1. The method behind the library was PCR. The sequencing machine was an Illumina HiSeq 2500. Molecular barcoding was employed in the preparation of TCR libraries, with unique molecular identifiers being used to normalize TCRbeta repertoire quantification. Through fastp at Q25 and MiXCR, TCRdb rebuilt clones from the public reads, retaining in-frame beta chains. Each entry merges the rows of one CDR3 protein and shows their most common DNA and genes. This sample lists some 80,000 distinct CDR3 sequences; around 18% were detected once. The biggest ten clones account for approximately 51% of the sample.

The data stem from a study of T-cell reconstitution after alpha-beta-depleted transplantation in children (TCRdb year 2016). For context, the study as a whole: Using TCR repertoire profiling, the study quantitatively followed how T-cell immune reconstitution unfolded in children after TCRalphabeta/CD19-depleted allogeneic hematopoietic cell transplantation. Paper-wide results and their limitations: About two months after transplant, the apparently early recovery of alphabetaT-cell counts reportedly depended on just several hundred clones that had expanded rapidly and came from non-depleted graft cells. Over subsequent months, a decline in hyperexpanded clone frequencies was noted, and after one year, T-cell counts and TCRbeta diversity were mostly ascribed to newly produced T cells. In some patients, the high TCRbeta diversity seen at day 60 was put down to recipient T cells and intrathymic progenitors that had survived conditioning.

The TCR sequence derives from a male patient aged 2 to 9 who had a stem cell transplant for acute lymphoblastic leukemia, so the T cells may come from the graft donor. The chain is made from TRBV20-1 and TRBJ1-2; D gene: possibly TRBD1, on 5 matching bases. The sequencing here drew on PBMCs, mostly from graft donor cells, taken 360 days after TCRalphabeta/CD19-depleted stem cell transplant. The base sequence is TGCAGTGCTGACAGCGGCAACTATGGCTACACCTTC. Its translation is CSADSGNYGYTF.